The entry below gives a single T cell receptor beta chain sequence along with its context. Its antigen is unknown. The data are from a study of identical twins. The study, taken as a whole, reports: Fewer insertions marked abundant cord blood beta clonotypes; young adult naive trended weakly, memory not at all.

A universal primer site arose from template switching, and cDNA bore unique molecular identifiers. TCRdb passed the 5' RACE reads through MiXCR, listing each CDR3 protein once. The repertoire consists of some 1,600,000 distinct CDR3 sequences, with under 35% occurring once and the leading ten covering about 0.27%. This TCR derives from a newborn girl in good health. The specimen was cord blood.

CDR3: CASSQPRTGHEPEAFF. In DNA, the CDR3 is TGCGCCAGCAGCCAACCCCGGACAGGCCATGAACCTGAAGCTTTCTTT. This rearrangement joins TRBV4-1 to TRBJ1-1; 7 positions match TRBD1. Unmatched junction bases numbered 12, after V lost 2 bases and J lost 6 bases. Germline V gene data show CDR1 as MGHRA and CDR2 as YSYEKL. This CDR3 has 16 amino acids.